These 18 T cell receptor beta chains were sequenced from one sample in a study of blood T cell repertoires in COVID-19. Only in-frame clones appear in the TCRdb table, and some are missing; sequencing was by immunoSEQ multiplex PCR. The data hold approximately 100,000 clones, with 90% to 95% observed a single time. Sequencing was performed on peripheral blood. These receptor sequences come from a human donor in a cohort sampled during active COVID-19.

The gene calls are TRBV19 and TRBJ1-1; 8 bases are shared with TRBD1. Trimming took 5 bases from V and 2 from J; bases not matched to a gene: 10. Germline V gene sequence: CDR1 LNHDA, CDR2 SQIVND (reference sequence). This CDR3 comprises 16 residues. CDR3 sequence reads: CASSSGGGLQNTEAFF. CDR3 nucleotide sequence: TGTGCCAGTAGTTCAGGGGGCGGCCTCCAAAACACTGAAGCTTTCTTT. The entire variable domain, with the rest obtained from reference TRBV19 and TRBJ1-1, is as follows: DGGITQSPKYLFRKEGQNVTLSCEQNLNHDAMYWYRQDPGQGLRLIYYSQIVNDFQKGDIAEGYSVSREKKESFPLTVTSAQKNPTAFYLCASSSGGGLQNTEAFFGQGTRLTVV.

This clone was recorded only once. The chain links TRBV24-1 to TRBJ1-5; D might be TRBD1 (5 bases). Germline CDR1 is KGHDR and CDR2 is SFDVKD. This CDR3 is built from 14 residues. Trimming pared 4 bases from V and 2 bases from J, leaving 8 bases between. The CDR3 coding sequence is TGTGCCACCAGTGAGCGGGGGGGCAATCAGCCCCAGCATTTT. Encoded protein: CATSERGGNQPQHF.

This clone showed up just once. The chain is built from TRBV6-2 or TRBV6-3 and TRBJ2-1, with D unclear. V lost 2 bases to trimming and J lost 8 bases, with 19 bases between them. This CDR3 contains 16 residues. Germline lookup yields CDR1 MNHEY and CDR2 SVGEGT. The CDR3 nucleotides are TGTGCCAGCAGTTACATTTCCCCCAGGTTTAAAGATGAGCAGTTCTTC. This codes for CASSYISPRFKDEQFF.

The gene calls are TRBV15 and TRBJ1-2, with a possible D match to TRBD1 (6 bases). CDR1 and CDR2 (germline): LNHNV, YYDKDF (reference sequence). With 5 bases removed from V and 7 bases from J, the gap between germline ends came to 14 bases. The CDR3 runs 13 residues. The CDR3 here is CATSGGRIGGYTF. CDR3 in DNA: TGTGCCACCAGCGGGGGCAGGATCGGTGGCTACACCTTC. Full variable domain (remainder filled in from reference TRBV15 and TRBJ1-2): DAMVIQNPRYQVTQFGKPVTLSCSQTLNHNVMYWYQQKSSQAPKLLFHYYDKDFNNEADTPDNFQSRRPNTSFCFLDIRSPGLGDTAMYLCATSGGRIGGYTFGSGTRLTVV.

The rearrangement links TRBV6-5 to TRBJ1-1; TRBD1 agrees at 7 bases. The CDR3 has 14 residues. Germline loops: CDR1 MNHEY, CDR2 SVGAGI. Germline trimming cut 6 bases from V and 4 bases from J; bases unmatched to any gene: 8. The CDR3 region is CASSLDRVGTEAFF. In DNA, the CDR3 is TGTGCCAGCAGCTTAGACAGGGTAGGCACTGAAGCTTTCTTT.

The chain combines TRBV7-2 with TRBJ1-6, with a possible D match to TRBD1 (5 bases). The germline CDR1 and CDR2 sequences are SGHTA and FQGNSA. Trimming took 4 bases from V and 6 from J, leaving 16 bases between them. The CDR3 extends over 16 amino acids. The CDR3 reads CASSSAREGTNSPLHF. CDR3 DNA sequence: TGTGCCAGCAGCTCCGCCCGGGAGGGGACTAATTCACCCCTCCACTTT.

The chain couples TRBV7-2 to TRBJ2-5; the D gene is possibly TRBD1 (7 bases). This CDR3 is 15 amino acids long. CDR1 and CDR2 (germline): SGHTA, FQGNSA. V was shortened by 5 bases and J by 3 bases, with 16 bases between the two germline ends. The CDR3 DNA follows: TGTGCCAGCAGCAGGTTGGGCAGGGGGGAAGAGACCCAGTACTTC. Translation: CASSRLGRGEETQYF. Full variable domain (outside the CDR3, taken from reference TRBV7-2 and TRBJ2-5): GAGVSQSPSNKVTEKGKDVELRCDPISGHTALYWYRQSLGQGLEFLIYFQGNSAPDKSGLPSDRFSAERTGGSVSTLTIQRTQQEDSAVYLCASSRLGRGEETQYFGPGTRLLVL.

The genes are TRBV7-9 and TRBJ2-7; D remains unclear. The V end lost 1 base, the J end lost 0 bases, and 4 bases lay between the germline ends. CDR3 length equals 13 residues. Germline assignment: CDR1 SEHNR and CDR2 FQNEAQ (reference sequence). The CDR3 here is CASSLVASYEQYF. Written as DNA, the CDR3 is TGTGCCAGCAGCTTAGTAGCCTCCTACGAGCAGTACTTC.

This rearrangement joins TRBV7-2 to TRBJ2-7; 7 bases fit TRBD2. V trimming: 5 bases; J trimming: 6 bases; junction bases outside the gene matches: 16. Germline values: CDR1 SGHTA, CDR2 FQGNSA. The CDR3 spans 16 residues. CDR3 protein: CASSAGGRTRVFEQYF. CDR3 DNA: TGTGCCAGCAGCGCTGGTGGAAGGACTAGGGTCTTCGAGCAGTACTTC.

The V gene is TRBV28, the J gene TRBJ2-1; 7 bases are shared with TRBD2. The J segment lost 7 bases and the V segment lost 9 bases, leaving 12 bases of the junction unmatched. The germline gives CDR1 MDHEN, CDR2 SYDVKM. The length of the CDR3 is 14 residues. The chain's CDR3 is CASVQGGVNNEQFF. CDR3 bases: TGTGCCAGTGTGCAGGGAGGGGTGAATAATGAGCAGTTCTTC. Full variable domain (remainder filled in from reference TRBV28 and TRBJ2-1): DVKVTQSSRYLVKRTGEKVFLECVQDMDHENMFWYRQDPGLGLRLIYFSYDVKMKEKGDIPEGYSVSREKKERFSLILESASTNQTSMYLCASVQGGVNNEQFFGPGTRLTVL.

This clone appeared once. The V gene is TRBV7-9, the J gene TRBJ2-3, with TRBD1 identical over 7 bases. The CDR3 spans 15 residues. The V gene's germline CDR1 is SEHNR and CDR2 FQNEAQ (reference sequence). The junction had 9 bases not matched to a gene; V was cut back by 6 bases and J by 3 bases. The CDR3 loop reads CASRTTGMQTDTQYF. The CDR3 DNA reads TGTGCCAGCAGGACGACAGGGATGCAAACAGATACGCAGTATTTT.

The rearrangement uses TRBV28 and TRBJ2-7; TRBD2 matches 13 bases. Trimming at V came to 8 bases and at J to 5 bases, leaving 6 bases not matched to a gene. CDR1 and CDR2 (germline): MDHEN, SYDVKM. The CDR3 consists of 14 residues. The CDR3 protein is CASHGTSGIDEQYF. DNA of the CDR3: TGTGCCAGCCACGGGACTAGCGGGATCGACGAGCAGTACTTC.

The chain carries TRBV30 and TRBJ2-7; 8 nucleotides align to TRBD2. Germline values: CDR1 GTSNPN, CDR2 SVGIG (reference sequence). With 0 bases clipped from V and 2 bases from J, the junction kept 6 bases outside the gene matches. This CDR3 has 15 amino acids. This CDR3 is CAWSVVAGSPYEQYF. The CDR3 DNA is TGTGCCTGGAGTGTTGTAGCGGGGAGTCCCTACGAGCAGTACTTC.

The V call is TRBV6-5, the J call TRBJ2-2, with D hard to call. V was trimmed by 2 bases and J by 1 base, leaving 5 bases between them. CDR1 and CDR2 (germline): MNHEY, SVGAGI. This CDR3 is built from 14 residues. The CDR3 DNA reads TGTGCCAGCAGTTACACTCGGAACACCGGGGAGCTGTTTTTT. This gives the protein CASSYTRNTGELFF.

The chain employs TRBV3-1 (or the pseudogene TRBV3-2) and TRBJ2-2; unclear D gene. Per the germline V gene, CDR1 is LGHDT and CDR2 is YNNKEL (reference sequence). Trimming cost V 7 bases and J 3 bases, with 9 bases left between them. The CDR3 runs 13 residues. The CDR3 loop reads CASNHLDTGELFF. The CDR3, as DNA: TGTGCCAGCAATCATTTAGACACCGGGGAGCTGTTTTTT.

The V call is TRBV6-5, the J call TRBJ2-7; 7 nucleotides line up with TRBD2. Germline loops: CDR1 MNHEY, CDR2 SVGAGI. After removal of 10 bases from V and 4 bases from J, the junction contained 13 bases not matched to a gene. The CDR3 loop spans 14 amino acids. The chain's CDR3 is CATLPSGGAYEQYF. CDR3 in DNA: TGTGCCACATTACCCTCGGGAGGCGCATACGAGCAGTACTTC.

The chain uses TRBV13 and TRBJ2-3, with D perhaps TRBD1 (6 bases). V lost 5 bases and J lost 5, with 14 bases in between. The CDR3 contains 14 residues. CDR1 is PRHDT and CDR2 is FYEKMQ in the germline V gene (reference sequence). The CDR3 DNA follows: TGTGCCAGCAGCGCCTCCCAGGGGATAGATACGCAGTATTTT. This codes for CASSASQGIDTQYF. The full variable domain, rest sourced from reference TRBV13 and TRBJ2-3, is AAGVIQSPRHLIKEKRETATLKCYPIPRHDTVYWYQQGPGQDPQFLISFYEKMQSDKGSIPDRFSAQQFSDYHSELNMSSLELGDSALYFCASSASQGIDTQYFGPGTRLTVL.

V is TRBV30 and J is TRBJ2-3, with D unclear. V shed 0 bases and J shed 10 bases, with 14 bases lying between them. CDR3 length equals 13 residues. CDR1 is GTSNPN and CDR2 is SVGIG in the germline V gene (reference sequence). The DNA for the CDR3 is TGTGCCTGGAGTGTACTTTCCCTCTCGCCGCAGTATTTT. Protein product: CAWSVLSLSPQYF.